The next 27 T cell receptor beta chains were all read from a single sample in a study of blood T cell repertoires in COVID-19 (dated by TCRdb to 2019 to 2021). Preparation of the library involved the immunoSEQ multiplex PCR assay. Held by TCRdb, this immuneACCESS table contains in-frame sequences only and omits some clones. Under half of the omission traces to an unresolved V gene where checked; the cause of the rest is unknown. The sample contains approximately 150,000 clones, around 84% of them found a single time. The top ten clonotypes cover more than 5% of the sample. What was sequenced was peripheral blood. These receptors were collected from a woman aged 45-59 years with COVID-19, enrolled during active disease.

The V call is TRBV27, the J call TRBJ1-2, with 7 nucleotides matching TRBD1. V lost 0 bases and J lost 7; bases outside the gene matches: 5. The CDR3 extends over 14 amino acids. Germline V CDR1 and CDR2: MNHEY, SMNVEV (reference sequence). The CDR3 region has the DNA TGTGCCAGCAGTTTATCGGCACAGGGGTTTGGCTACACCTTC. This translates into CASSLSAQGFGYTF.

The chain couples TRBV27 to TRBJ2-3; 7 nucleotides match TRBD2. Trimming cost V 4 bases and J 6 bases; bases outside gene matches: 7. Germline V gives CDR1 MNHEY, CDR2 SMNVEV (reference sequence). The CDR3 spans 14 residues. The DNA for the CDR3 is TGTGCCAGCAGTTGGGAGACTAGCTCGGATACGCAGTATTTT. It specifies CASSWETSSDTQYF.

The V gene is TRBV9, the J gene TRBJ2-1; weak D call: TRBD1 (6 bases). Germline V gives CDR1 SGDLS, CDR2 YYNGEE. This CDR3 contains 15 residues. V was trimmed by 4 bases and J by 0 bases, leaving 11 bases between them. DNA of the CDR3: TGTGCCAGCAGCCCAAGGGGGAACTCCTACAATGAGCAGTTCTTC. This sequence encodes CASSPRGNSYNEQFF.

This chain's CDR3 is CASIRDRDIETYEAFF. As DNA, the CDR3 is TGTGCCAGTATCCGTGACAGGGACATCGAGACCTATGAAGCTTTCTTT. The chain carries TRBV19 and TRBJ1-1; 7 bases are shared with TRBD1. The CDR3 runs 16 residues. Germline CDR1 LNHDA, CDR2 SQIVND (reference sequence). V was pared by 7 bases and J by 7 bases, with 18 bases of the junction left unmatched.

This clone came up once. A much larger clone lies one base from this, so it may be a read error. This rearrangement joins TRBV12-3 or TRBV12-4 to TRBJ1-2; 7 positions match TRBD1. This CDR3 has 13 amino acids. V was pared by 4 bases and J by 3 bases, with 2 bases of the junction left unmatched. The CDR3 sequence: CASSYDRDYGYTF. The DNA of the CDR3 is TGTGCCAGCAGTTACGACAGGGACTATGGCTACACCTTC.

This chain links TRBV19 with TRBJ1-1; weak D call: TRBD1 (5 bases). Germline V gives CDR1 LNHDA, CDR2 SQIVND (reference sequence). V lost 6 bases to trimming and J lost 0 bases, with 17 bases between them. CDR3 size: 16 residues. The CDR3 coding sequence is TGTGCCAGTAGAGGCAGTATAGGACACTTGAACACTGAAGCTTTCTTT. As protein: CASRGSIGHLNTEAFF.

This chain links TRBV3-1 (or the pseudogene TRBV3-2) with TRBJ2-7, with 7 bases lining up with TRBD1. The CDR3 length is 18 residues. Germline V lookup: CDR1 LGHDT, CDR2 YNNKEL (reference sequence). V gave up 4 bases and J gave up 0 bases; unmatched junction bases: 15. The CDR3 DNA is TGTGCCAGCAGCCCCTCGCGACAGGGTTTCTGGAGCTCCTACGAGCAGTACTTC. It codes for CASSPSRQGFWSSYEQYF.

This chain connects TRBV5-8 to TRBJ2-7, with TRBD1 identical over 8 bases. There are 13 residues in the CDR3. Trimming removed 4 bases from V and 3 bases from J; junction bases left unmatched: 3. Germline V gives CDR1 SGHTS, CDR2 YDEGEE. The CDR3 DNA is TGTGCCAGCAGCCGAGGACAGGGCTACGAGCAGTACTTC. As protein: CASSRGQGYEQYF.

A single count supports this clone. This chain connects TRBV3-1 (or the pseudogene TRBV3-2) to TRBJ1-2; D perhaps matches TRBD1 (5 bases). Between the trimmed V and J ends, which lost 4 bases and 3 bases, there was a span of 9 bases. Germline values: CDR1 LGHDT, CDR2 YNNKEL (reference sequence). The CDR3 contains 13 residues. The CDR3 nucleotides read TGTGCCAGCAGCCCGACAGTGGACTATGGCTACACCTTC. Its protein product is CASSPTVDYGYTF.

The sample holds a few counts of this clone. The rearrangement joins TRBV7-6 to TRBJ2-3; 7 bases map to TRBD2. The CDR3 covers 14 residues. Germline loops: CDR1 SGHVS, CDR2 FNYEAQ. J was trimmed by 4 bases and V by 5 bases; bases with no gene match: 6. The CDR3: CASSHQRGPDTQYF. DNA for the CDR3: TGTGCCAGCAGCCACCAGCGGGGACCAGATACGCAGTATTTT.

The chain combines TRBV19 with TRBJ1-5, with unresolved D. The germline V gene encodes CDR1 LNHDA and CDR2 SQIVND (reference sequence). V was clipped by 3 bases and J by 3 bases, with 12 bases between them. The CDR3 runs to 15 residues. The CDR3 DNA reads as TGTGCCAGTAGTATCCCTTGGGCCGTCAATCAGCCCCAGCATTTT. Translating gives CASSIPWAVNQPQHF. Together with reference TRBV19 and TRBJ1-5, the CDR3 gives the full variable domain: DGGITQSPKYLFRKEGQNVTLSCEQNLNHDAMYWYRQDPGQGLRLIYYSQIVNDFQKGDIAEGYSVSREKKESFPLTVTSAQKNPTAFYLCASSIPWAVNQPQHFGDGTRLSIL.

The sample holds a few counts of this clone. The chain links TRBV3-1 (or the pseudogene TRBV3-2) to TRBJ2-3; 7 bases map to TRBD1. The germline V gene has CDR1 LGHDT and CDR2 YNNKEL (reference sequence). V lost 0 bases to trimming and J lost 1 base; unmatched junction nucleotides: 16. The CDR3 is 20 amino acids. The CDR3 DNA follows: TGTGCCAGCAGCCAAGAACGACAGGGCCAAATTACATCCCGCACAGATACGCAGTATTTT. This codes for CASSQERQGQITSRTDTQYF.

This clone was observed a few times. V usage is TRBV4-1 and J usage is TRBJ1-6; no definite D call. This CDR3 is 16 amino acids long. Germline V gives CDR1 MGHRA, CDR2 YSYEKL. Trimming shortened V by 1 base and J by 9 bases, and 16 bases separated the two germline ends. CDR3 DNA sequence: TGCGCCAGCAGCCAAGTAGTCCGCGAGGGCCGTTCACCCCTCCACTTT. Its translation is CASSQVVREGRSPLHF.

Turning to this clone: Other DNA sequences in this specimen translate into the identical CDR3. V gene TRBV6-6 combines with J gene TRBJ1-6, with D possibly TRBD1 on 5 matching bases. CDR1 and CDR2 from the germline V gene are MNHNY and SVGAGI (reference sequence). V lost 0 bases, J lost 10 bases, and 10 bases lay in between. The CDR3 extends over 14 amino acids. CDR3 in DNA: TGTGCCAGCAGTTACTCGGAGGGGAACTCACCCCTCCACTTT. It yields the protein CASSYSEGNSPLHF.

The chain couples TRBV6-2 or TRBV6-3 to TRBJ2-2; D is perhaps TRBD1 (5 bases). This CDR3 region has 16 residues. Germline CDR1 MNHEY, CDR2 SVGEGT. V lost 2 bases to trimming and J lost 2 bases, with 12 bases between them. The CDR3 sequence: CASSYAGRVNTGELFF. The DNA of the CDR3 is TGTGCCAGCAGTTACGCTGGCAGGGTAAACACCGGGGAGCTGTTTTTT.

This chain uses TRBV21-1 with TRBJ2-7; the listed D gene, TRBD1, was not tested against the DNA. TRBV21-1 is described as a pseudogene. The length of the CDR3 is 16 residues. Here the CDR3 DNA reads TGTGCCAGCAGCAAAGGCAAAGGGACAGGAACCTACGAGCAGTACTTC. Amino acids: CASSKGKGTGTYEQYF.

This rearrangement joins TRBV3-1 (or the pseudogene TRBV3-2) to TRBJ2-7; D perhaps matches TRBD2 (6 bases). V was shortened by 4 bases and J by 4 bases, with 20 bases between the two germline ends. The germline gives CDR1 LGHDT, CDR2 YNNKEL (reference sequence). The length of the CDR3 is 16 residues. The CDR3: CASSLSLRGNLYEQYF. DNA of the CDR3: TGTGCCAGCAGCCTAAGTCTGCGGGGTAATCTTTACGAGCAGTACTTC.

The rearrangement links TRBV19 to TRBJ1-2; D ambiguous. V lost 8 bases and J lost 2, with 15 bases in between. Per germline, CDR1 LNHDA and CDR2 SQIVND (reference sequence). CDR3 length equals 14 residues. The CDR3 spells CASGGSRVNYGYTF. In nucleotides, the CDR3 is TGTGCCAGTGGCGGATCCCGGGTAAACTATGGCTACACCTTC.

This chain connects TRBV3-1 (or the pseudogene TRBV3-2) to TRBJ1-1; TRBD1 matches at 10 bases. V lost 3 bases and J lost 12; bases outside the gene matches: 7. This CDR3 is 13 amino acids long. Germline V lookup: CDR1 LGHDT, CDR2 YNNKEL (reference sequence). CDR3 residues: CASSQTSGQGSFF. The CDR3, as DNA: TGTGCCAGCAGCCAGACCTCGGGACAGGGGTCTTTCTTT.

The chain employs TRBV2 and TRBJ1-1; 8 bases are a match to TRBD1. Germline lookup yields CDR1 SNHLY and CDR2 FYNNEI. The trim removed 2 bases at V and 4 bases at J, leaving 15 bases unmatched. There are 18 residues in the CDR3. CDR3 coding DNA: TGTGCCAGCAGTGAACCGAGGACAGGGCCAGCCATTAGCACTGAAGCTTTCTTT. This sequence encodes CASSEPRTGPAISTEAFF.

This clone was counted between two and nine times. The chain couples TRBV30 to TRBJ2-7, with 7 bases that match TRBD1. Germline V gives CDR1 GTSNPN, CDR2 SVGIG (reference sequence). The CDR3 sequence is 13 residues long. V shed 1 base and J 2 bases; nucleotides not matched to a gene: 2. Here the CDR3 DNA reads TGTGCCTGGAGTGAGGGGACAGCCTACGAGCAGTACTTC. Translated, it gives CAWSEGTAYEQYF.

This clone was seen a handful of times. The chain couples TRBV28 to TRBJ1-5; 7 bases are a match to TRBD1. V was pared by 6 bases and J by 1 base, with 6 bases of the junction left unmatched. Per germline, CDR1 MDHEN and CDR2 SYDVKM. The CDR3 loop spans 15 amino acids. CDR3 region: CASSLTGMSNQPQHF. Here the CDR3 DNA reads TGTGCCAGCAGCCTGACAGGGATGAGCAATCAGCCCCAGCATTTT.

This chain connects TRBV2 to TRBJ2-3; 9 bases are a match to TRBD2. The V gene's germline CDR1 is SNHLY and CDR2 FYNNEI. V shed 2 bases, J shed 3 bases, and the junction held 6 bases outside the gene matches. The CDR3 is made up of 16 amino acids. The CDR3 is CASSEINSGGTDTQYF. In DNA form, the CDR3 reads TGTGCCAGCAGTGAAATTAATAGCGGGGGTACAGATACGCAGTATTTT.

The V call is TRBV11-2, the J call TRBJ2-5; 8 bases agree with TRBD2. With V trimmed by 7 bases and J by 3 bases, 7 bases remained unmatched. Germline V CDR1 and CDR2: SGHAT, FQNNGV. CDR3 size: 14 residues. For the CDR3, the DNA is TGTGCCAGCAACGCGGGGGGCCGAGAAGAGACCCAGTACTTC. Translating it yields CASNAGGREETQYF.

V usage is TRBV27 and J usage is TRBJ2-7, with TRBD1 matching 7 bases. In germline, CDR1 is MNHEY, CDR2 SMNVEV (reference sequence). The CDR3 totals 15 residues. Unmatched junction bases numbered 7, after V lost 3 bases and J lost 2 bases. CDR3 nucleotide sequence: TGTGCCAGCAGTTTCAATTCGGGACAGACCTACGAGCAGTACTTC. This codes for CASSFNSGQTYEQYF.

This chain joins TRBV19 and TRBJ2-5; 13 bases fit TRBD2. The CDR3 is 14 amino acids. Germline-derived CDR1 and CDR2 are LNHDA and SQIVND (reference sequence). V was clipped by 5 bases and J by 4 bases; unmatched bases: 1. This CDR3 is CASSWTSGGETQYF. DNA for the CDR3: TGTGCCAGTAGTTGGACTAGCGGGGGAGAGACCCAGTACTTC.

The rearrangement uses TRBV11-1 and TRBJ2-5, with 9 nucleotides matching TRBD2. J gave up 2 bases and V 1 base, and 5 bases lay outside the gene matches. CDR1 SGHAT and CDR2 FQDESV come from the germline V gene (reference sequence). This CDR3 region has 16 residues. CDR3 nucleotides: TGTGCCAGCAGCTTAGGGAGCGGGGGGATTCAAGAGACCCAGTACTTC. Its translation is CASSLGSGGIQETQYF.